This paragraph reports one TCR beta chain. The data originate from a study of blood T cell repertoires in COVID-19. Study-wide background: PBMCs, B-cell-depleted T cells, or T cells provided the cDNA or gDNA that made up the material.

Libraries were prepared by immunoSEQ multiplex PCR; TCRdb keeps only in-frame clonotypes and omits some of them. The sample lists about 470,000 clones; about nine tenths were seen once. Ages ranged from about 18 to 90 years, with residence in about 24 US areas. V was pared by 3 bases and J by 4 bases, with 6 bases of the junction left unmatched. Looked up from germline, CDR1 is SGHRS and CDR2 is YFSETQ. The CDR3 covers 15 residues. Sequenced sample: PBMCs or T cells enriched from blood (not recorded which). The TCR sequence derives from a woman in her late teens or twenties who had recovered from COVID-19. The chain is built from TRBV5-1 and TRBJ1-2; 10 bases are a match to TRBD1. This CDR3 is CASSSTGQGSYGYTF. CDR3 DNA: TGCGCCAGCAGCTCGACGGGACAGGGGAGCTATGGCTACACCTTC.